This TCR beta chain is drawn from a study of T cell responses to AZD1222 COVID-19 vaccine. Study findings and constraints: With two AZD1222 doses given, Spike-specific TCR breadth and depth both rose.

Assay: immunoSEQ multiplex PCR; the TCRdb copy retains only in-frame clones and omits some. The sample has roughly 110,000 clones; roughly 88% are singletons. V lost 0 bases and J lost 2, with 8 bases in between. Germline CDR1 is SGDLS and CDR2 is YYNGEE. This CDR3 spans 14 amino acids. Turning to this clone: The antigen remains undetermined. In the same sample, other DNA sequences code for this CDR3.

The chain employs TRBV9 and TRBJ1-1; D perhaps matches TRBD1 (5 bases). This specimen consisted of peripheral blood, obtained 28 days after the second AZD1222 dose. The sequence was collected from an adult who received the AZD1222 COVID-19 vaccine. The CDR3 DNA sequence: TGTGCCAGCAGCGTAGGAGGGGTTAACACTGAAGCTTTCTTT. It codes for CASSVGGVNTEAFF.